Below, one TCR beta chain is given with its context. Its antigen is unidentified. Patients with chemo-refractory metastatic non-small-cell lung cancer received focal radiation plus CTLA-4 blockade with ipilimumab. This entry belongs to a study of radiotherapy plus CTLA-4 blockade in lung cancer. Study at large: Objective responses arose in roughly 17% of patients, and under 40% experienced disease control.

CDR1 LNHDA and CDR2 SQIVND come from the germline V gene (reference sequence). The V gene lost 4 bases and the J gene lost 0 bases, with 8 bases spanning the gap. This CDR3 is built from 14 residues. Study-wide points: According to reports, early shifts in blood T cell clones, alongside interferon-beta, forecast response most accurately. Once radiotherapy plus ipilimumab had been given, TCR clones derived from tumor expanded in blood.

Clones were sequenced by immunoSEQ multiplex PCR, and TCRdb holds only the in-frame ones, with some missing. The sample carries tens of thousands of clones, around four fifths recorded once. This chain uses TRBV19 with TRBJ2-3; D gene unclear. The TCR comes from a human donor with non-small cell lung cancer who had a partial response to radiotherapy plus ipilimumab. Sequences were derived from peripheral blood, sampled from a patient treated with radiotherapy plus ipilimumab. CDR3 sequence (DNA): TGTGCCAGTAGTACGACACCGAGCACAGATACGCAGTATTTT. Amino acids: CASSTTPSTDTQYF.